This record looks at one T cell receptor beta chain sequence and its context. The antigen is undetermined. Around 490 nanograms of biopsy DNA per sample underwent TCRB immunosequencing. Profiled with immunoSEQ multiplex PCR; TCRdb holds only in-frame clones, not every one. The sample holds thousands of clones, around 81% seen once. Trimming at V came to 2 bases and at J to 5 bases, leaving 8 bases not matched to a gene. The CDR3 runs to 15 residues. The germline V gene encodes CDR1 SGHRS and CDR2 YFSETQ. This entry is derived from a study of T cell repertoires in ileal Crohn's disease. Study-wide findings and caveats: Mucosal expansions were suggested to be mainly CD8 T cells. Compared with non-smokers, active smokers at surgery showed more clonal expansions. Endoscopic recurrence occurred in every patient whose clonality exceeded 26.8%.

Sequencing used ileal tissue. The receptor comes from an adult with Crohn's disease. V gene TRBV5-1 combines with J gene TRBJ2-5, with TRBD1 identical over 8 bases. The CDR3 protein is CASSFSGQGLETQYF. CDR3 DNA sequence: TGCGCCAGCAGCTTTAGCGGACAGGGTTTGGAGACCCAGTACTTC.